These 20 T cell receptor beta chains were all obtained from the same sample, sequenced in a study of T cells in Graves' hyperthyroidism and ophthalmopathy. TCR beta CDR3 sequences were amplified from RNA transcripts. First-round RT-PCR targeting the TCR CDR3 was performed with the HTBI primer set. Each CDR3 protein gets one entry after TCRdb re-called the multiplex PCR reads with MiXCR. The sample includes 450,000 to 650,000 distinct CDR3 sequences, less than 25% seen only once; the top ten take around 27%. The sequencing input was blood. The receptors shown here come from a man aged 18 to 30 with Graves' hyperthyroidism.

Many counts were recorded for this clonotype. The V and J genes are TRBV7-8 and TRBJ1-3; D call uncertain. Germline CDR1 and CDR2: SGHVS and FQNEAQ. The ends were cut back, 0 bases at V and 1 base at J, with 7 bases in the middle. The CDR3 covers 15 residues. The CDR3 DNA follows: TGTGCCAGCAGCTTAGCTGGAGGGTCTGGAAACACCATATATTTT. Translation: CASSLAGGSGNTIYF.

The rearrangement uses TRBV11-1 and TRBJ2-1; 7 bases are a match to TRBD1. Germline CDR1 SGHAT, CDR2 FQDESV (reference sequence). J was trimmed by 8 bases and V by 5 bases; bases with no gene match: 9. The CDR3 spans 14 residues. The CDR3 spells CASSPMTGRDEQFF. As DNA, the CDR3 is TGTGCCAGCAGCCCGATGACAGGGCGTGATGAGCAGTTCTTC.

This clonotype was seen at least ten times. This chain links TRBV10-3 with TRBJ1-2; 7 positions match TRBD1. With V trimmed by 4 bases and J by 8 bases, 4 bases remained unmatched. The germline CDR1 and CDR2 sequences are ENHRY and SYGVKD. The CDR3 totals 12 residues. The CDR3 nucleotides are TGTGCCATCAGTGGACAGGGAGAGGGCTACACCTTC. It is translated as CAISGQGEGYTF.

This clonotype was counted ten times or more. The chain joins TRBV28 to TRBJ1-5, with TRBD1 matching 7 bases. The J segment lost 6 bases and the V segment lost 6 bases, leaving 5 bases of the junction unmatched. The CDR3 has 13 amino acids. Germline CDR1 MDHEN, CDR2 SYDVKM. In DNA form, the CDR3 reads TGTGCCAGCAGCCGCAGGGGGGCTCAGCCCCAGCATTTT. Protein: CASSRRGAQPQHF.

With regard to this clonotype: One end of the junction varies from germline; a read error may be responsible. V gene TRBV7-9 combines with J gene TRBJ2-2; D not resolved. The CDR3 runs 14 residues. Per germline, CDR1 SEHNR and CDR2 FQNEAQ (reference sequence). CDR3 bases: TGTGCCAGCAGCTTCCCAGTGAACATCGGGGAGCTGTTTTTT. It yields the protein CASSFPVNIGELFF.

This clonotype was recorded at least ten times. V usage is TRBV4-1 and J usage is TRBJ1-2, with D maybe TRBD1 (6 bases). Looked up from germline, CDR1 is MGHRA and CDR2 is YSYEKL. The V end lost 2 bases, the J end lost 5 bases, and 15 bases lay between the germline ends. The CDR3 is 15 amino acids. The CDR3 DNA reads as TGCGCCAGCAGCCAACCAATAAAGGGGGGGTATGGCTACACCTTC. Translating it yields CASSQPIKGGYGYTF.

This clonotype was recorded at least ten times. This chain connects TRBV2 to TRBJ1-1, with a tentative D call TRBD1 (6 bases). Germline CDR1 reads SNHLY; CDR2 reads FYNNEI. Trimming pared 8 bases from V and 0 bases from J, leaving 28 bases between. The CDR3 runs 19 residues. The CDR3 loop reads CASHTPSTAAGHLNTEAFF. The CDR3 coding sequence is TGTGCCAGCCATACCCCAAGCACTGCAGCGGGACACTTGAACACTGAAGCTTTCTTT.

V usage is TRBV6-5 and J usage is TRBJ2-5; 12 nucleotides match TRBD2. The CDR3 is made up of 18 amino acids. With 0 bases clipped from V and 5 bases from J, the junction kept 10 bases outside the gene matches. CDR1 and CDR2 from the germline V gene are MNHEY and SVGAGI. CDR3 in DNA: TGTGCCAGCAGTTACTCGGGCCTAGCGGGGGGGCCACGGGAGACCCAGTACTTC. It codes for CASSYSGLAGGPRETQYF.

This clonotype came up many times. V is TRBV12-3 or TRBV12-4 and J is TRBJ1-2; D is uncertain. There are 17 residues in the CDR3. With 1 base removed from V and 4 bases from J, the gap between germline ends came to 19 bases. The CDR3 is CASSLENGGQRPYGYTF. The CDR3 region has the DNA TGTGCCAGCAGTTTAGAAAATGGAGGGCAGCGGCCCTATGGCTACACCTTC.

This clonotype was seen more than once but under ten times. One base away lies a much larger clone, so this may be a sequencing read error. V is TRBV6-1 and J is TRBJ1-1; D not certain. CDR1 and CDR2 from the germline V gene are MNHNS and SASEGT. There are 13 residues in the CDR3. The CDR3 DNA follows: TGTGCCAGCAGATTGGGTCTGAACACTGAAGCTTGCTTT. It is translated as CASRLGLNTEACF.

Ten or more counts support this clonotype. The chain recombines TRBV6-1 with TRBJ1-5; 9 positions match TRBD1. The CDR3 extends over 15 amino acids. J was trimmed by 4 bases and V by 3 bases; bases with no gene match: 4. Germline-derived CDR1 and CDR2 are MNHNS and SASEGT. This chain's CDR3 is CASSEGQGLNQPQHF. DNA for the CDR3: TGTGCCAGCAGTGAGGGACAGGGCCTAAATCAGCCCCAGCATTTT.

This clonotype was recorded a few times. The chain has TRBV6-2 or TRBV6-3 and TRBJ2-6; D remains unclear. The V gene lost 2 bases and the J gene lost 2 bases, with 10 bases spanning the gap. There are 16 residues in the CDR3. Per the germline V gene, CDR1 is MNHEY and CDR2 is SVGEGT. CDR3 bases: TGTGCCAGCAGTTACGTGGGGAAGGCTGGGGCCAACGTCCTGACTTTC. It yields the protein CASSYVGKAGANVLTF.

This clonotype turned up a few times. The rearrangement uses TRBV19 and TRBJ1-2; D might be TRBD1 (6 bases). Germline CDR1 and CDR2: LNHDA and SQIVND (reference sequence). V was cut by 7 bases and J by 4 bases, with 16 bases left in between. The CDR3 loop spans 14 amino acids. In nucleotides, the CDR3 is TGTGCCAGTAACCCGGACAGCTCCCCCTATGGCTACACCTTC. Its protein is CASNPDSSPYGYTF. Full variable domain (missing parts from reference TRBV19 and TRBJ1-2): DGGITQSPKYLFRKEGQNVTLSCEQNLNHDAMYWYRQDPGQGLRLIYYSQIVNDFQKGDIAEGYSVSREKKESFPLTVTSAQKNPTAFYLCASNPDSSPYGYTFGSGTRLTVV.

This clonotype was seen only a few times. The rearrangement links TRBV20-1 to TRBJ1-5; a possible D gene is TRBD1 (5 bases). V shed 6 bases and J shed 0 bases, with 12 bases lying between them. The CDR3 runs to 14 residues. Germline-derived CDR1 and CDR2 are DFQATT and SNEGSKA (reference sequence). The CDR3 DNA reads TGCAGTGCCGCGACAGTAAATAGCAATCAGCCCCAGCATTTT. This gives the protein CSAATVNSNQPQHF.

The chain uses TRBV28 and TRBJ2-7; 8 nucleotides agree with TRBD2. V lost 8 bases to trimming and J lost 3 bases; unmatched junction nucleotides: 6. The germline gives CDR1 MDHEN, CDR2 SYDVKM. The CDR3 extends over 13 amino acids. The CDR3 sequence: CASGIGGVYEQYF. The CDR3 bases are TGTGCCAGCGGCATCGGGGGGGTCTACGAGCAGTACTTC.

The sample holds many counts of this clonotype. The chain joins TRBV12-3 or TRBV12-4 to TRBJ1-1, with 9 nucleotides matching TRBD1. V lost 5 bases, J lost 4 bases, and 5 bases stayed unmatched. The CDR3 extends over 14 amino acids. The chain's CDR3 is CASSPGTGSTEAFF. As DNA, the CDR3 is TGTGCCAGCAGTCCCGGGACAGGGAGCACTGAAGCTTTCTTT.

This clonotype came up many times. The V gene is TRBV5-1, the J gene TRBJ2-2, with TRBD2 as a possible D gene (6 bases). V gave up 8 bases and J gave up 4 bases, with 12 bases separating them. CDR1 and CDR2 from the germline V gene are SGHRS and YFSETQ. This CDR3 spans 13 amino acids. CDR3 sequence: CASRPEGTGELFF. Written as DNA, the CDR3 is TGCGCCAGTAGGCCGGAGGGCACCGGGGAGCTGTTTTTT.

The rearrangement links TRBV30 to TRBJ1-6; D gene ambiguous. CDR1 and CDR2 (germline): GTSNPN, SVGIG (reference sequence). The CDR3 contains 13 residues. The V end lost 4 bases, the J end lost 10 bases, and 14 bases lay between the germline ends. CDR3 loop: CAWKPLRTSPLHF. The CDR3 DNA is TGTGCCTGGAAACCCCTCCGGACCTCACCCCTCCACTTT.

The chain has TRBV18 and TRBJ1-5; the match to TRBD1 covers 7 bases. CDR3 length: 15 residues. The V gene's germline CDR1 is KGHSH and CDR2 LQKENI. Trimming cost V 2 bases and J 3 bases; bases outside gene matches: 4. CDR3 sequence (DNA): TGTGCCAGCTCACCAAGGGGGCTTCCCAATCAGCCCCAGCATTTT. Protein product: CASSPRGLPNQPQHF.

This clonotype appeared many times. The chain links TRBV12-3 or TRBV12-4 to TRBJ2-7; tentative D call: TRBD1 (5 bases). This CDR3 has 13 amino acids. V was shortened by 5 bases and J by 3 bases, with 11 bases between the two germline ends. The CDR3: CASSPRVLYEQYF. The CDR3 DNA is TGTGCCAGCAGTCCCAGGGTCCTCTACGAGCAGTACTTC.